This T cell receptor beta chain was obtained from a study of cytomegalovirus exposure and HLA in healthy donors. At the level of the study: Most genotyped donors, about 81% of about 360, had Caucasian-associated genetic ancestry.

This clone was detected only a few times. Germline V lookup: CDR1 MNHEY, CDR2 SVGAGI. V shed 0 bases, J shed 3 bases, and the junction held 7 bases outside the gene matches. This CDR3 comprises 16 residues. The PCR used 60 Vbeta and 13 Jbeta primers. Sequencing used immunoSEQ multiplex PCR; TCRdb keeps in-frame clones, though not all of them. The data hold roughly 120,000 clones, with roughly 81% observed a single time. The sequenced sample was PBMCs. This chain connects TRBV6-5 to TRBJ1-1; 7 bases agree with TRBD1. The origin of this receptor is a young woman in good health and CMV-seronegative. The CDR3 region has the DNA TGTGCCAGCAGTTACTCGAAAGGGGGCAGGGACACTGAAGCTTTCTTT. This sequence encodes CASSYSKGGRDTEAFF.